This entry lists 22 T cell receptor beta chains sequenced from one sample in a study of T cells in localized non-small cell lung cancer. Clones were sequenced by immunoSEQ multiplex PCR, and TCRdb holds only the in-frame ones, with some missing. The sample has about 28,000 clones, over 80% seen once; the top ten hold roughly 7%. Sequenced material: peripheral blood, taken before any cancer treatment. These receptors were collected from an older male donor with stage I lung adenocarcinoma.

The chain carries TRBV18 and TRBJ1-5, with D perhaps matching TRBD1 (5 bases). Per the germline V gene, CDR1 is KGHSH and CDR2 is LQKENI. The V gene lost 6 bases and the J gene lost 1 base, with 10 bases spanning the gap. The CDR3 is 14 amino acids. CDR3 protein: CASSVGDSNQPQHF. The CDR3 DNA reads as TGTGCCAGCTCTGTAGGGGACAGCAATCAGCCCCAGCATTTT.

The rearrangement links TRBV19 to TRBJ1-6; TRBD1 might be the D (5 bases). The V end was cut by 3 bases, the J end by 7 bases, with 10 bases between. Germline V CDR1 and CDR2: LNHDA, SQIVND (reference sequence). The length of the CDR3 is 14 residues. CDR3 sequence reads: CASSIYRQNSPLHF. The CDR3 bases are TGTGCCAGTAGTATCTACAGGCAGAATTCACCCCTCCACTTT.

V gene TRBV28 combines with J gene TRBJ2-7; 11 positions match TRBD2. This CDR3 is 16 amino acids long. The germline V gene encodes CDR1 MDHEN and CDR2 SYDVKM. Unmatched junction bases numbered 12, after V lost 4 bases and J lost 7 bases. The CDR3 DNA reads TGTGCCAGCAGTTATGACGTAGCGGGGGGGGCGGGTGAGCAGTACTTC. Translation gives CASSYDVAGGAGEQYF.

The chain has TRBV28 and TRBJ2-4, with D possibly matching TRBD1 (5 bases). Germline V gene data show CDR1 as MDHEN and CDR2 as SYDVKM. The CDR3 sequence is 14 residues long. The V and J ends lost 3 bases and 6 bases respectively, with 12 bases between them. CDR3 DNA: TGTGCCAGCAGTTTCGTGACAGACCTAAACATTCAGTACTTC. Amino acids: CASSFVTDLNIQYF.

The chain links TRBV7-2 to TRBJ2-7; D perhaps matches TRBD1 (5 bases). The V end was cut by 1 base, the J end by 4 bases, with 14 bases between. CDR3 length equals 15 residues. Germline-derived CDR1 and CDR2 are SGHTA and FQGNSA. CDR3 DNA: TGTGCCAGCAGCTTAGGCCAGGGAATAGGTTACGAGCAGTACTTC. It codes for CASSLGQGIGYEQYF.

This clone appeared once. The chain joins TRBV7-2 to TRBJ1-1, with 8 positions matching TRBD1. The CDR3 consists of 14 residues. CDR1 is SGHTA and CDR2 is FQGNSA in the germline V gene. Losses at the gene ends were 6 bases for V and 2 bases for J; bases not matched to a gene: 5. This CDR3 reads CASSSGQGNTEAFF. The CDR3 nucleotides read TGTGCCAGCAGTTCTGGACAGGGCAACACTGAAGCTTTCTTT.

The CDR3 coding sequence is TGCGCCAGCAGCCAAGAAGTCAGTATTTCCTTCTCTGGAAACACCATATATTTT. Its protein is CASSQEVSISFSGNTIYF. The genes are TRBV4-3 and TRBJ1-3; D unresolved. V shed 0 bases and J shed 0 bases, with 15 bases lying between them. The CDR3 consists of 18 residues. Germline V gene sequence: CDR1 LGHNA, CDR2 YSLEER.

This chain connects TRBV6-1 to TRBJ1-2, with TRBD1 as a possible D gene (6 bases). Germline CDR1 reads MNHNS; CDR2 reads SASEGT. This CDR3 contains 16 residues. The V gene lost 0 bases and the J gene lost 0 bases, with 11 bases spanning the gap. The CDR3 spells CASSEARTGSNYGYTF. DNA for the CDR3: TGTGCCAGCAGTGAAGCGCGAACAGGGTCTAACTATGGCTACACCTTC.

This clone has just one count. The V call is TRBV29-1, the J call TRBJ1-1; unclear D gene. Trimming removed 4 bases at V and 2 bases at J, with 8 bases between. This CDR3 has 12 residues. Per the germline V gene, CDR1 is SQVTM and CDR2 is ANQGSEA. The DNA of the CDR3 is TGCAGCGTTGCACAAGTAAACACTGAAGCTTTCTTT. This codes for CSVAQVNTEAFF.

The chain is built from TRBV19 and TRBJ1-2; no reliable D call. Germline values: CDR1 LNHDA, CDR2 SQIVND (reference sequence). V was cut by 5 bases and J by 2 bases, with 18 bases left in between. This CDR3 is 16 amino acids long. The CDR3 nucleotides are TGTGCCAGTAGTTTCTGGACTGGGCAAGGGAACTATGGCTACACCTTC. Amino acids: CASSFWTGQGNYGYTF. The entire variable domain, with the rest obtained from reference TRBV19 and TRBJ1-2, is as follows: DGGITQSPKYLFRKEGQNVTLSCEQNLNHDAMYWYRQDPGQGLRLIYYSQIVNDFQKGDIAEGYSVSREKKESFPLTVTSAQKNPTAFYLCASSFWTGQGNYGYTFGSGTRLTVV.

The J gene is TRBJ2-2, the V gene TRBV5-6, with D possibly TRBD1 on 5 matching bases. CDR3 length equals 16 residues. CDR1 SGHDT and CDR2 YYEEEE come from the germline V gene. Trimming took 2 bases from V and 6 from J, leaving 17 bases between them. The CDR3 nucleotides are TGTGCCAGCAGCTTTCCTCTGCTAGGGGCGGCCGGGGAGCTGTTTTTT. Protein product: CASSFPLLGAAGELFF.

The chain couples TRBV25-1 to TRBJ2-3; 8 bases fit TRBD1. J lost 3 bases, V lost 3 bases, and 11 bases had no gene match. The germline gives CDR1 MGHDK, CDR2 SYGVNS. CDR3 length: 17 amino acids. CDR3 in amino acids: CASSDPWQGAATDTQYF. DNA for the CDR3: TGTGCCAGCAGTGACCCATGGCAGGGGGCCGCGACAGATACGCAGTATTTT. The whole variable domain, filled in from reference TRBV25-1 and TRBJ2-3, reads EADIYQTPRYLVIGTGKKITLECSQTMGHDKMYWYQQDPGMELHLIHYSYGVNSTEKGDLSSESTVSRIRTEHFPLTLESARPSHTSQYLCASSDPWQGAATDTQYFGPGTRLTVL.

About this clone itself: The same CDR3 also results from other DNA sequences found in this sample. CDR3 residues: CASSRGVDTQYF. In nucleotides, the CDR3 is TGCGCCAGCAGCCGAGGGGTAGATACGCAGTATTTT. The gene calls are TRBV5-1 and TRBJ2-3; perhaps D is TRBD1 or TRBD2 (5 bases each). Trimming removed 4 bases from V and 5 bases from J, with 8 bases in between. CDR3 length: 12 amino acids. Germline CDR1 and CDR2: SGHRS and YFSETQ.

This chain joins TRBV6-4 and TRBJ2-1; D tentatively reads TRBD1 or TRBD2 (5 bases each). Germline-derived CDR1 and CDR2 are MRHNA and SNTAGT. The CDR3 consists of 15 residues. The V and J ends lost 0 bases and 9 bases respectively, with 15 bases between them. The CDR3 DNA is TGTGCCAGCAGTGACTCCGGCCCGGGACGGAGTGAGCAGTTCTTC. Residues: CASSDSGPGRSEQFF.

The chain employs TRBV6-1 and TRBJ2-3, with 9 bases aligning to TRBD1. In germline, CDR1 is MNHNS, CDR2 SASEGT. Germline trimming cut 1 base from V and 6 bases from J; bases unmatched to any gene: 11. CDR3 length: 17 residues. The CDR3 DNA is TGTGCCAGCAGTGAAGTGTCTCCGGGACAGGGTAGGGATACGCAGTATTTT. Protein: CASSEVSPGQGRDTQYF.

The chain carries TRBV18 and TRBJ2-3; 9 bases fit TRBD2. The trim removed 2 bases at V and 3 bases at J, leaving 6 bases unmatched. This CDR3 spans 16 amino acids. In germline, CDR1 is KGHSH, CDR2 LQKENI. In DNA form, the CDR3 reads TGTGCCAGCTCACCAGATGGAGGACTAGCGACAGATACGCAGTATTTT. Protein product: CASSPDGGLATDTQYF.

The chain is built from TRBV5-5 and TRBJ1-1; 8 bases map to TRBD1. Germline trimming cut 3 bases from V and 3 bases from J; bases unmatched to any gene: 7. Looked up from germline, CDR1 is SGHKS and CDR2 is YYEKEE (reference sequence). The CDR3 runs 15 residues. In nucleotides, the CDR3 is TGTGCCAGCAGCTCTGGACAGGGAGGGTACACTGAAGCTTTCTTT. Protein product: CASSSGQGGYTEAFF.

This chain's CDR3 is CASSQAGYTEAFF. The CDR3 nucleotides are TGTGCCAGCAGCCAAGCGGGATACACTGAAGCTTTCTTT. The V and J genes are TRBV2 and TRBJ1-1; no reliable D call. Germline CDR1 SNHLY, CDR2 FYNNEI. This CDR3 contains 13 residues. V was pared by 6 bases and J by 3 bases, with 11 bases between.

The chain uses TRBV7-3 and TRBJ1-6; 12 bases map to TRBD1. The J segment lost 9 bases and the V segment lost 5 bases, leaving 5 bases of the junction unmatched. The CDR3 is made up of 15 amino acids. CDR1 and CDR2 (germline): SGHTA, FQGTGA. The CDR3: CASSPGTGGASPLHF. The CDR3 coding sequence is TGTGCCAGCAGCCCCGGGACAGGGGGCGCTTCACCCCTCCACTTT.

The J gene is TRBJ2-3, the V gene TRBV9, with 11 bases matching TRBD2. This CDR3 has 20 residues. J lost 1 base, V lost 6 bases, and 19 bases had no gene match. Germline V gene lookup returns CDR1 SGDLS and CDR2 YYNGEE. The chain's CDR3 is CASTVLLAGDLPWGTDTQYF. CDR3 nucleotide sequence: TGTGCCAGCACTGTACTACTAGCGGGGGATCTGCCGTGGGGCACAGATACGCAGTATTTT.

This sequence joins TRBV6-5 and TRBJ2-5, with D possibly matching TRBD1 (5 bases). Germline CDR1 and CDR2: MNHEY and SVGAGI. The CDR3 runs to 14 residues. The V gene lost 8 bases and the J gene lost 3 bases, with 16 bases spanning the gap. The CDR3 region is CASGVSTAEETQYF. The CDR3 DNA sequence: TGTGCCAGCGGGGTTTCGACAGCTGAAGAGACCCAGTACTTC.

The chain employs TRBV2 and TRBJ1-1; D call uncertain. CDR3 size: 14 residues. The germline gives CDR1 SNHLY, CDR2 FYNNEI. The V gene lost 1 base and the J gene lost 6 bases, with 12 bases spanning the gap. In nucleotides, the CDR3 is TGTGCCAGCAGTGAAGGTCAAGGGTTCGCTGAAGCTTTCTTT. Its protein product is CASSEGQGFAEAFF.